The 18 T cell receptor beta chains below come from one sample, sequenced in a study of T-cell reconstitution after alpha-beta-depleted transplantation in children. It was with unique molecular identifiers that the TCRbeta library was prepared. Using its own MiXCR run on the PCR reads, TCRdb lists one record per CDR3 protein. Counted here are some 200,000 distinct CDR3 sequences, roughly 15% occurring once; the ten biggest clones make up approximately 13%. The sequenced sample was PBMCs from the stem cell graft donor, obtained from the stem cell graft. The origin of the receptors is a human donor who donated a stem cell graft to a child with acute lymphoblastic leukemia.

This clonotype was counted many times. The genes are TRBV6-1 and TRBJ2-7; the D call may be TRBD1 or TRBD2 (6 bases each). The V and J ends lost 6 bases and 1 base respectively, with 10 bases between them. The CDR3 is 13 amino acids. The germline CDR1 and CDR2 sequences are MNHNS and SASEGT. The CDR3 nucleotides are TGTGCCAGCAGCCGCGGGACATCCTACGAGCAGTACTTC. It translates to CASSRGTSYEQYF.

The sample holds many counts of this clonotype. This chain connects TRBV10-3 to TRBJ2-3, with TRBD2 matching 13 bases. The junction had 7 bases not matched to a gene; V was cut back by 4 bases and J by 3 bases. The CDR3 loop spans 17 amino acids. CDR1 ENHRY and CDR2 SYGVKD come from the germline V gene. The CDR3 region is CAISGGLAGDVTDTQYF. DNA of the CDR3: TGTGCCATCAGTGGCGGACTAGCGGGAGATGTAACAGATACGCAGTATTTT.

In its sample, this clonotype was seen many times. The CDR3 spells CASSFSDNEQFF. CDR3 in DNA: TGTGCCAGCAGCTTTTCAGACAATGAGCAGTTCTTC. The V call is TRBV5-4, the J call TRBJ2-1, with unresolved D. The CDR3 extends over 12 amino acids. V was cut by 2 bases and J by 5 bases, with 5 bases left in between. Germline V gene lookup returns CDR1 SGHNT and CDR2 YYREEE (reference sequence).

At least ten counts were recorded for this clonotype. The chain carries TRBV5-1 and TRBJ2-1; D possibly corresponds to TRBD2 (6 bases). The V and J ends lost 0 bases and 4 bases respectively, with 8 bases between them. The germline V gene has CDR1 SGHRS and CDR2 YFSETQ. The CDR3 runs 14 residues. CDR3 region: CASSLGGEYNEQFF. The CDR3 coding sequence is TGCGCCAGCAGCTTGGGGGGGGAGTACAATGAGCAGTTCTTC.

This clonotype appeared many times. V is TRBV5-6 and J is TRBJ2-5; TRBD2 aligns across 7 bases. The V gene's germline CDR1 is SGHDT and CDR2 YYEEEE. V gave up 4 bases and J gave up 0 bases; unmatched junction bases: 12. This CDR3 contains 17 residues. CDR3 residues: CASSTGPSGVYQETQYF. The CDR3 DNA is TGTGCCAGCAGCACCGGTCCTAGCGGAGTGTACCAAGAGACCCAGTACTTC.

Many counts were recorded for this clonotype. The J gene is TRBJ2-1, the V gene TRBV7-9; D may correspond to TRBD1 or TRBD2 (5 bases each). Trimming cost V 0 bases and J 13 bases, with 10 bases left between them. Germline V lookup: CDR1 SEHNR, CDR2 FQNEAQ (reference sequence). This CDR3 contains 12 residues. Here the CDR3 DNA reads TGTGCCAGCAGCTTAGCCGGGACCGTCCAGTTCTTC. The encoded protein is CASSLAGTVQFF.

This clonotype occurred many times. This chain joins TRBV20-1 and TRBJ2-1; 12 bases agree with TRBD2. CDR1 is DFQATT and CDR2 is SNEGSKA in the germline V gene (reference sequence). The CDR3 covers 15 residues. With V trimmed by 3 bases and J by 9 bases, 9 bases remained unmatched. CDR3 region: CSARSLAGGRVEQFF. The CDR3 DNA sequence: TGCAGTGCTAGGAGCCTAGCGGGAGGGCGAGTTGAGCAGTTCTTC.

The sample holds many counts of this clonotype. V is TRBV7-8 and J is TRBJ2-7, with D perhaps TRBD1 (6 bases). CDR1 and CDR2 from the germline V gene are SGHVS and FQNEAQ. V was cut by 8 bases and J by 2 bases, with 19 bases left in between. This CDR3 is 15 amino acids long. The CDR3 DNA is TGTGCCAGCTTAGGAAATTGGGGGCGAACCTACGAGCAGTACTTC. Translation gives CASLGNWGRTYEQYF. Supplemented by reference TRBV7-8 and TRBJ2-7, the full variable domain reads GAGVSQSPRYKVAKRGQDVALRCDPISGHVSLFWYQQALGQGPEFLTYFQNEAQLDKSGLPSDRFFAERPEGSVSTLKIQRTQQEDSAVYLCASLGNWGRTYEQYFGPGTRLTVT.

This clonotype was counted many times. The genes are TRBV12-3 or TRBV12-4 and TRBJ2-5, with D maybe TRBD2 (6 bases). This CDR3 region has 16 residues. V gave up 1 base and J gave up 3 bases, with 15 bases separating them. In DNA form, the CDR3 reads TGTGCCAGCAGTTTAGAGGTAGGAGGGACCAAAGAGACCCAGTACTTC. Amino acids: CASSLEVGGTKETQYF.

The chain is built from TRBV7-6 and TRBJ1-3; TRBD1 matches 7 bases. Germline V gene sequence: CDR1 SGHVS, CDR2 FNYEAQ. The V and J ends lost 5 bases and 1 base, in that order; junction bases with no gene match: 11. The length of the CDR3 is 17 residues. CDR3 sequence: CASSTRTGRKSGNTIYF. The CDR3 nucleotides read TGTGCCAGCAGCACCCGGACAGGAAGAAAATCTGGAAACACCATATATTTT.

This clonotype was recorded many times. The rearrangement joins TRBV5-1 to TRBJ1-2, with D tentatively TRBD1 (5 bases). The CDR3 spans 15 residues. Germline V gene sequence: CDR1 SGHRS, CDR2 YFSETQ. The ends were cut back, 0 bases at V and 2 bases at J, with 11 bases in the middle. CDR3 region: CASSLGPGRNYGYTF. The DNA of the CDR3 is TGCGCCAGCAGCTTGGGGCCGGGACGGAACTATGGCTACACCTTC.

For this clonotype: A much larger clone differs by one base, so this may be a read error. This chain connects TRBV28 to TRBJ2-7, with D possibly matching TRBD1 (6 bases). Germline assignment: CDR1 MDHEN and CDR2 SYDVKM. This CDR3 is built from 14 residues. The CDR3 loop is CASSRSDRSSEQYF. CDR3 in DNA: TGTGCCAGCAGTCGGTCGGACAGATCCTCCGAGCAGTACTTC.

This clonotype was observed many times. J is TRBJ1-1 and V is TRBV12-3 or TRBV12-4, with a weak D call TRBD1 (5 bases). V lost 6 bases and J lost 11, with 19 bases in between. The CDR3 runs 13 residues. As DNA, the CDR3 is TGTGCCAGCAGCCCCTCAAGGGCAGGGAAGGCTTTCTTT. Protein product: CASSPSRAGKAFF.

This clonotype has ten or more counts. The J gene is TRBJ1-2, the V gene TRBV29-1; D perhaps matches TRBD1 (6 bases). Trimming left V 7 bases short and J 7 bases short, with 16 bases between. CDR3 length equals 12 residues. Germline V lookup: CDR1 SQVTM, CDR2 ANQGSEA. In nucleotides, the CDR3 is TGCAGCGCCGGACAGTCCGGACGTGGCTACACCTTC. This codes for CSAGQSGRGYTF.

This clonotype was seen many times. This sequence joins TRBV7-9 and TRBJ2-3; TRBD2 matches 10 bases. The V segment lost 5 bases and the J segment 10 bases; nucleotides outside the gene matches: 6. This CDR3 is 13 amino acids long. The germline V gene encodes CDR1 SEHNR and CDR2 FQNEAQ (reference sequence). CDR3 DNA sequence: TGTGCCAGCAGCACGTTAGCGGGAGGACCGCAGTATTTT. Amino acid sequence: CASSTLAGGPQYF. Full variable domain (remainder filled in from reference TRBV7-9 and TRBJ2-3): DTGVSQNPRHKITKRGQNVTFRCDPISEHNRLYWYRQTLGQGPEFLTYFQNEAQLEKSRLLSDRFSAERPKGSFSTLEIQRTEQGDSAMYLCASSTLAGGPQYFGPGTRLTVL.

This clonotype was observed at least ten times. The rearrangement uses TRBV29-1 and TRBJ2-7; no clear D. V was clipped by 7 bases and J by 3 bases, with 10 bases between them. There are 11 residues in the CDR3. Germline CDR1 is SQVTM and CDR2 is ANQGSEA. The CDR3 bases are TGCAGCGGGGGAAATAGCTACGAGCAGTACTTC. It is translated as CSGGNSYEQYF.

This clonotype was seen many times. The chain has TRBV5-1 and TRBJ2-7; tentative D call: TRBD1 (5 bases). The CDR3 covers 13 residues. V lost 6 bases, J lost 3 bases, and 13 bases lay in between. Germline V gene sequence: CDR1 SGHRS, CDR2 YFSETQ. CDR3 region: CASTSDTYYEQYF. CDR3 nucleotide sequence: TGCGCCAGCACGTCGGACACGTACTACGAGCAGTACTTC.

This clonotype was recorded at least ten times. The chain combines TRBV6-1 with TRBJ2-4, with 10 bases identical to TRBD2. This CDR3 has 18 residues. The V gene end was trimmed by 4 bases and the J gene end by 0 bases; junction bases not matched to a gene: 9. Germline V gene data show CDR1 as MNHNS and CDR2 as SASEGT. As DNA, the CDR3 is TGTGCCAGCAGTGCCCGACTAGCGGGCGGAATAGCCAAAAACATTCAGTACTTC. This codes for CASSARLAGGIAKNIQYF.